The 2 T cell receptor beta chains in this list originate from one sample, sequenced in a study of CD8 T cells in Susac syndrome. Reverse transcription of 0.5 to 1 ug RNA was performed with random hexamers. TCRdb reprocessed the immunoSEQ multiplex PCR reads via MiXCR and lists one record per CDR3 protein. The sample has hundreds of thousands of distinct CDR3 sequences; more than 70% are singletons. The sample taken for sequencing was CD8+ T cells from PBMCs. All receptors come from a human donor with multiple sclerosis.

In its sample, this clonotype was seen a few times. The chain couples TRBV6-5 to TRBJ1-2; D gene uncertain. Germline CDR1 MNHEY, CDR2 SVGAGI. V lost 0 bases, J lost 4 bases, and 6 bases lay in between. This CDR3 comprises 13 residues. The CDR3 here is CASSYSTVYGYTF. The DNA for the CDR3 is TGTGCCAGCAGTTACTCGACGGTCTATGGCTACACCTTC.

Only one count was recorded for this clonotype. The J gene is TRBJ1-2, the V gene TRBV9, with TRBD1 matching 11 bases. V shed 3 bases and J 2 bases; nucleotides not matched to a gene: 3. Germline assignment: CDR1 SGDLS and CDR2 YYNGEE. The CDR3 covers 15 residues. This CDR3 is CASSDRDRGNYGYTF. The CDR3 DNA sequence: TGTGCCAGCAGCGACCGGGACAGGGGGAACTATGGCTACACCTTC.